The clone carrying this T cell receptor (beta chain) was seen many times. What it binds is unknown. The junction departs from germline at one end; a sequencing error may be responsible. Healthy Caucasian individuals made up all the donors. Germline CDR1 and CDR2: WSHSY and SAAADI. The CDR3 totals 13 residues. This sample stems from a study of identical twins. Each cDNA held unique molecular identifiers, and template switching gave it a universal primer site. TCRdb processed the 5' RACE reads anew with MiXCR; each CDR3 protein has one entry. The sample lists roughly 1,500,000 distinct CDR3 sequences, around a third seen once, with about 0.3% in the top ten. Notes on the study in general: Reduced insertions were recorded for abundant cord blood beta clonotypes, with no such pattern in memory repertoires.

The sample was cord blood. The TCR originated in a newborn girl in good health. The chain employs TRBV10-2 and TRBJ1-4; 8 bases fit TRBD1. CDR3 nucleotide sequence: TGTGCCAGCCGTGACAGGGGTCGAGAAAAACTGTTTTTT. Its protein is CASRDRGREKLFF.